The next 12 T cell receptor beta chains were all read from a single sample in a study of tumor-infiltrating lymphocytes in oesophageal squamous cell carcinoma. TCRdb redid the calling of the PCR reads with MiXCR, one entry per CDR3 protein. The sample includes tens of thousands of distinct CDR3 sequences, approximately 34% of them seen just once. Sequences were obtained from esophageal tumor tissue. These receptor sequences come from a female donor with esophageal squamous cell carcinoma.

This clonotype came up a few times. The J gene is TRBJ1-5, the V gene TRBV19, with D perhaps matching TRBD1 (5 bases). V was shortened by 7 bases and J by 3 bases, with 10 bases between the two germline ends. This CDR3 comprises 13 residues. Germline V gives CDR1 LNHDA, CDR2 SQIVND (reference sequence). The CDR3 bases are TGTGCCAGTATCCGGGGGATCAATCAGCCCCAGCATTTT. Protein product: CASIRGINQPQHF.

Relative to its sample, this clonotype is medium-sized. V gene TRBV11-3 combines with J gene TRBJ2-7, with D perhaps being TRBD1 or TRBD2 (5 bases each). Trimming took off 5 bases at V and 0 bases at J, with 17 bases between the two ends. CDR1 and CDR2 from the germline V gene are SGHNT and YENEEA. The CDR3 is 16 amino acids. CDR3 sequence reads: CASSPGRKSSSYEQYF. The CDR3, as DNA: TGTGCCAGCAGCCCGGGGCGCAAATCTTCCTCCTACGAGCAGTACTTC.

This chain links TRBV7-6 with TRBJ2-6, with unresolved D. Trimming cost V 6 bases and J 0 bases, with 21 bases left between them. The CDR3 is 19 amino acids. Germline V gene sequence: CDR1 SGHVS, CDR2 FNYEAQ. The CDR3 spells CASSPATALSGSGANVLTF. Written as DNA, the CDR3 is TGTGCCAGCAGTCCCGCGACGGCCCTCTCGGGCTCTGGGGCCAACGTCCTGACTTTC.

The chain carries TRBV7-3 and TRBJ2-3, with D possibly TRBD1 on 6 matching bases. Looked up from germline, CDR1 is SGHTA and CDR2 is FQGTGA. The germline V and J ends were trimmed by 4 bases and 4 bases, with 24 bases remaining between them. The CDR3 extends over 18 amino acids. CDR3 amino acids: CASSSPNSRGHFADTQYF. CDR3 bases: TGTGCCAGCAGCTCTCCCAACTCGAGGGGACATTTCGCAGATACGCAGTATTTT. Complete variable domain (other parts from reference TRBV7-3 and TRBJ2-3): GAGVSQTPSNKVTEKGKYVELRCDPISGHTALYWYRQSLGQGPEFLIYFQGTGAADDSGLPNDRFFAVRPEGSVSTLKIQRTERGDSAVYLCASSSPNSRGHFADTQYFGPGTRLTVL.

CDR3 bases: TGCGCCAGCAGCTGGACAGGGAGTGGGGAAAAACTGTTTTTT. It specifies CASSWTGSGEKLFF. The chain has TRBV5-1 and TRBJ1-4, with 8 bases identical to TRBD1. Germline loops: CDR1 SGHRS, CDR2 YFSETQ. The CDR3 has 14 residues. After removal of 3 bases from V and 8 bases from J, the junction contained 6 bases not matched to a gene.

The chain combines TRBV7-2 with TRBJ1-2, with D tentatively TRBD1 (5 bases). There are 12 residues in the CDR3. Trimming pared 5 bases from V and 4 bases from J, leaving 8 bases between. Germline V gene sequence: CDR1 SGHTA, CDR2 FQGNSA. The CDR3 DNA reads as TGTGCCAGCAGCCCGGGGCTCTATGGCTACACCTTC. It codes for CASSPGLYGYTF. The entire variable domain, with the rest obtained from reference TRBV7-2 and TRBJ1-2, is as follows: GAGVSQSPSNKVTEKGKDVELRCDPISGHTALYWYRQSLGQGLEFLIYFQGNSAPDKSGLPSDRFSAERTGGSVSTLTIQRTQQEDSAVYLCASSPGLYGYTFGSGTRLTVV.

In its sample, this clonotype was seen a few times. The chain couples TRBV7-2 to TRBJ1-6, with 7 bases aligning to TRBD1. The ends lost 3 bases at V and 9 bases at J; junction bases unmatched: 11. Germline V gene lookup returns CDR1 SGHTA and CDR2 FQGNSA. The CDR3 sequence is 16 residues long. The CDR3 DNA reads as TGTGCCAGCAGCTTCGAGACAGGGAGACGCAGTTCACCCCTCCACTTT. Translation: CASSFETGRRSSPLHF.

This clonotype was seen many times. CDR3 coding DNA: TGTGCCAGCAGTGACTTCGAGCAGTACTTC. Translation: CASSDFEQYF. J is TRBJ2-7 and V is TRBV6-1; D gene ambiguous. Looked up from germline, CDR1 is MNHNS and CDR2 is SASEGT. V lost 3 bases and J lost 6, with 3 bases in between. The CDR3 consists of 10 residues.

This clonotype has ten or more counts. This sequence joins TRBV14 and TRBJ2-7; either TRBD1 or TRBD2 may supply D (5 bases each). The DNA end is more similar to TRBJ2-1, so the J call may be wrong. Germline CDR1 and CDR2: SGHDN and FVKESK. The CDR3 has 15 amino acids. As DNA, the CDR3 is TGTGCCAGCAGCCAGCCGGGACCCCGAGGGTTTGAGCAGTTCTTC. Translated: CASSQPGPRGFEQFF.

On this clonotype itself: The conserved final phenylalanine or tryptophan is absent from the CDR3, which likely points to a read error. Because the CDR3's place on the DNA is in doubt, the DNA is left out and the CDR3 is given as listed by TCRdb. The V call is TRBV25-1, the J call TRBJ2-7; the listed D gene, TRBD1, was not tested against the DNA. CDR1 is MGHDK and CDR2 is SYGVNS in the germline V gene. The CDR3 region is 14 residues in length, termini included. CDR3 amino acids: CASSLGANGYTFGS.

V and J are TRBV2 and TRBJ1-2; a weak D match, TRBD1 (6 bases). V was cut by 7 bases and J by 2 bases, with 14 bases left in between. The CDR3 has 14 amino acids. Germline assignment: CDR1 SNHLY and CDR2 FYNNEI. DNA for the CDR3: TGTGCCAGCAACCGAGACGGACAGAACTATGGCTACACCTTC. Protein sequence: CASNRDGQNYGYTF.

The chain carries TRBV7-3 and TRBJ2-6; 9 nucleotides match TRBD2. Gene TRBJ2-1 matches the end of the DNA better, so the J call may be wrong. The CDR3 covers 14 residues. Germline V gene lookup returns CDR1 SGHTA and CDR2 FQGTGA. The CDR3 coding sequence is TGTGCCAGCAGCTTAAGCGGGGGGGGGGCTGAGCAGTTCTTC. Its translation is CASSLSGGGAEQFF.